Each of the 9 T cell receptor beta chains below was sequenced from the same sample in a study of blood T cell repertoires in COVID-19. Assay: immunoSEQ multiplex PCR; the TCRdb copy retains only in-frame clones and omits some. In the table there are about 48,000 clones, 80% to 90% of which are singletons. The specimen sequenced was peripheral blood. All receptors come from a woman of 80 years or more with COVID-19, enrolled during active disease.

J is TRBJ2-5 and V is TRBV18, with 11 bases lining up with TRBD2. Germline-derived CDR1 and CDR2 are KGHSH and LQKENI. The trim removed 1 base at V and 5 bases at J, leaving 6 bases unmatched. The length of the CDR3 is 16 residues. CDR3 loop: CASSPRTSGLGETQYF. The CDR3 DNA reads TGTGCCAGCTCACCACGGACTAGCGGGCTAGGGGAGACCCAGTACTTC.

The chain combines TRBV7-8 with TRBJ2-3; D gene uncertain. The length of the CDR3 is 15 residues. CDR1 and CDR2 (germline): SGHVS, FQNEAQ. Trimming removed 1 base at V and 2 bases at J, with 10 bases between. CDR3 region: CASSLVGRPTDTQYF. CDR3 in DNA: TGTGCCAGCAGCTTAGTTGGGCGACCCACAGATACGCAGTATTTT.

The chain carries TRBV27 and TRBJ1-4; 8 bases match TRBD1. The germline V gene encodes CDR1 MNHEY and CDR2 SMNVEV (reference sequence). The CDR3 covers 16 residues. V shed 6 bases and J 0 bases; nucleotides not matched to a gene: 6. CDR3 protein: CASSRTGGATNEKLFF. CDR3 bases: TGTGCCAGCAGCCGAACAGGGGGAGCAACTAATGAAAAACTGTTTTTT.

The V call is TRBV7-8, the J call TRBJ1-5; 8 nucleotides line up with TRBD1. The CDR3 extends over 16 amino acids. V lost 5 bases and J lost 4; bases outside the gene matches: 10. In germline, CDR1 is SGHVS, CDR2 FQNEAQ. CDR3 in amino acids: CASSLRTGLQNQPQHF. The CDR3 DNA sequence: TGTGCCAGCAGCCTTCGGACAGGGTTACAGAATCAGCCCCAGCATTTT.

CDR3 bases: TGTGCCAGCAGTTCCCCCGGGGGGCGGAATGAAAAACTGTTTTTT. It codes for CASSSPGGRNEKLFF. The chain couples TRBV28 to TRBJ1-4; the D gene is possibly TRBD1 (6 bases). The V end was cut by 4 bases, the J end by 5 bases, with 14 bases between. Germline V gives CDR1 MDHEN, CDR2 SYDVKM. There are 15 residues in the CDR3.

V and J are TRBV20-1 and TRBJ1-1; D is undetermined. Germline CDR1 is DFQATT and CDR2 is SNEGSKA (reference sequence). The CDR3 runs to 11 residues. V was pared by 6 bases and J by 2 bases, with 7 bases between. The CDR3 reads CSAGGNTEAFF. The CDR3 nucleotides read TGCAGTGCCGGAGGAAACACTGAAGCTTTCTTT.

This chain connects TRBV27 to TRBJ2-2, with a weak D call TRBD1 (6 bases). Between the trimmed V and J ends, which lost 4 bases and 7 bases, there was a span of 10 bases. Germline loops: CDR1 MNHEY, CDR2 SMNVEV (reference sequence). This CDR3 spans 13 amino acids. In nucleotides, the CDR3 is TGTGCCAGCAGTTCCCTAGGGGGCGGGGAGCTGTTTTTT. Its protein is CASSSLGGGELFF.

The chain links TRBV28 to TRBJ1-2; TRBD1 might be the D (5 bases). Germline loops: CDR1 MDHEN, CDR2 SYDVKM. V lost 2 bases, J lost 10 bases, and 14 bases lay in between. The CDR3 has 13 residues. CDR3 sequence (DNA): TGTGCCAGCAGTTTACTCACAGGATTTGTCTACACCTTC. It encodes CASSLLTGFVYTF.

In this sample, this clone turned up a few times. This chain links TRBV28 with TRBJ2-7; no reliable D call. V lost 2 bases and J lost 4, with 6 bases in between. CDR1 is MDHEN and CDR2 is SYDVKM in the germline V gene. CDR3 length: 12 residues. Here the CDR3 reads CASSLNSYEQYF. CDR3 DNA: TGTGCCAGCAGTTTAAACTCATACGAGCAGTACTTC.